The next 20 T cell receptor beta chains were all read from a single sample in a study of Ad26.COV2.S vaccination and SARS-CoV-2 variants. Libraries were prepared by immunoSEQ multiplex PCR; TCRdb keeps only in-frame clonotypes and omits some of them. The table has 300,000 to 350,000 clones, around 90% seen once. Noted treatment: 19 received Ad26.COV2.S at low or high dose, single or two shots; 5 received placebo; per-sample allocation not given. Material that was analyzed had been drawn on day 63 after the first vaccine or placebo injection. Sequencing was performed on peripheral blood, taken in a trial of Ad26.COV2.S vaccine versus placebo. These receptors came from a person between 18 and 59 years old who received the Ad26.COV2.S COVID-19 vaccine or a placebo.

The V and J genes are TRBV19 and TRBJ2-3; 13 bases are a match to TRBD2. The CDR3 totals 16 residues. The ends lost 3 bases at V and 5 bases at J; junction bases unmatched: 5. The V gene's germline CDR1 is LNHDA and CDR2 SQIVND (reference sequence). The CDR3: CASSMGTSGILDTQYF. The CDR3 DNA reads as TGTGCCAGTAGTATGGGGACTAGCGGGATATTAGATACGCAGTATTTT. The full variable domain, in which reference TRBV19 and TRBJ2-3 provide the parts outside the CDR3, is DGGITQSPKYLFRKEGQNVTLSCEQNLNHDAMYWYRQDPGQGLRLIYYSQIVNDFQKGDIAEGYSVSREKKESFPLTVTSAQKNPTAFYLCASSMGTSGILDTQYFGPGTRLTVL.

V usage is TRBV9 and J usage is TRBJ2-1, with a possible D match to TRBD2 (6 bases). With 0 bases removed from V and 0 bases from J, the gap between germline ends came to 16 bases. The CDR3 runs to 18 residues. Germline values: CDR1 SGDLS, CDR2 YYNGEE. The chain's CDR3 is CASSVALGLSSSYNEQFF. DNA for the CDR3: TGTGCCAGCAGCGTAGCTTTAGGACTAAGTAGCTCCTACAATGAGCAGTTCTTC.

The CDR3 is CASSESGGDGTDTQYF. CDR3 DNA: TGTGCCAGCAGCGAGTCGGGGGGGGATGGCACAGATACGCAGTATTTT. J is TRBJ2-3 and V is TRBV6-4; the match to TRBD2 covers 8 bases. Germline V gene sequence: CDR1 MRHNA, CDR2 SNTAGT. The CDR3 is made up of 16 amino acids. Trimming at V came to 6 bases and at J to 1 base, leaving 9 bases not matched to a gene.

The chain carries TRBV7-2 and TRBJ2-7, with D perhaps being TRBD1 or TRBD2 (5 bases each). Trimming removed 5 bases from V and 3 bases from J, with 14 bases in between. The CDR3 consists of 14 residues. The germline gives CDR1 SGHTA, CDR2 FQGNSA. In DNA form, the CDR3 reads TGTGCCAGCAGCCTCAGGGACCAAATCTACGAGCAGTACTTC. Amino acid sequence: CASSLRDQIYEQYF.

This chain uses TRBV7-2 with TRBJ1-3; TRBD1 might be the D (6 bases). The CDR3 covers 13 residues. CDR1 is SGHTA and CDR2 is FQGNSA in the germline V gene. Trimming stripped 1 base from V and 6 bases from J, with 7 bases between. The CDR3 reads CASSLDRANTIYF. Here the CDR3 DNA reads TGTGCCAGCAGCTTAGACAGGGCAAACACCATATATTTT.

The CDR3: CASSVDRATEAFF. The CDR3 nucleotides are TGTGCCAGCAGCGTTGACCGAGCCACTGAAGCTTTCTTT. The chain has TRBV11-3 and TRBJ1-1; D unclear. Germline V gene data show CDR1 as SGHNT and CDR2 as YENEEA. The CDR3 runs to 13 residues. Trimming took 5 bases from V and 4 from J, leaving 11 bases between them.

This rearrangement joins TRBV19 to TRBJ2-7; TRBD2 matches at 12 bases. The CDR3 totals 15 residues. Germline lookup yields CDR1 LNHDA and CDR2 SQIVND (reference sequence). V was pared by 6 bases and J by 2 bases, with 5 bases of the junction left unmatched. The CDR3 here is CASRRTSGIAYEQYF. In nucleotides, the CDR3 is TGTGCCAGTAGGCGGACTAGCGGGATCGCCTACGAGCAGTACTTC.

This sequence joins TRBV5-1 and TRBJ1-1; weak D call: TRBD1 (6 bases). The CDR3 sequence is 15 residues long. The germline V gene encodes CDR1 SGHRS and CDR2 YFSETQ. Trimming removed 2 bases at V and 1 base at J, with 12 bases between. CDR3 loop: CASSLRPQGNTEAFF. The CDR3 DNA reads TGCGCCAGCAGCTTAAGACCACAGGGGAACACTGAAGCTTTCTTT.

The chain is built from TRBV12-3 or TRBV12-4 and TRBJ2-1; D call uncertain. The CDR3 extends over 13 amino acids. The V end was cut by 1 base, the J end by 7 bases, with 8 bases between. The CDR3 here is CASSLDGSNEQFF. The CDR3 coding sequence is TGTGCCAGCAGTTTAGACGGGTCGAATGAGCAGTTCTTC.

The chain is built from TRBV13 and TRBJ2-7; unclear D gene. This CDR3 comprises 11 residues. Germline values: CDR1 PRHDT, CDR2 FYEKMQ (reference sequence). The ends were cut back, 5 bases at V and 4 bases at J, with 6 bases in the middle. The CDR3 loop reads CASSPGYEQYF. As DNA, the CDR3 is TGTGCCAGCAGCCCCGGTTACGAGCAGTACTTC.

The chain has TRBV27 and TRBJ2-2; D remains ambiguous. The germline CDR1 and CDR2 sequences are MNHEY and SMNVEV (reference sequence). Trimming stripped 5 bases from V and 2 bases from J, with 9 bases between. The CDR3 is 14 residues long. CDR3 DNA sequence: TGTGCCAGCAGTCAGGAAAGTAACACCGGGGAGCTGTTTTTT. Translation gives CASSQESNTGELFF.

This chain uses TRBV7-2 with TRBJ2-7; D not resolved. V lost 0 bases to trimming and J lost 2 bases, with 5 bases between them. This CDR3 region has 13 residues. Germline V CDR1 and CDR2: SGHTA, FQGNSA. Here the CDR3 DNA reads TGTGCCAGCAGCTTAGCCCCAGCCTACGAGCAGTACTTC. This codes for CASSLAPAYEQYF.

This chain uses TRBV9 with TRBJ1-4, with a tentative D call TRBD1 (6 bases). The V end was cut by 0 bases, the J end by 4 bases, with 10 bases between. This CDR3 comprises 15 residues. Germline assignment: CDR1 SGDLS and CDR2 YYNGEE. CDR3: CASSVGHRDNEKLFF. The CDR3 nucleotides read TGTGCCAGCAGCGTAGGTCACAGGGATAATGAAAAACTGTTTTTT.

As concerns this clone: The junction departs from germline at one end; a sequencing error may be responsible. The rearrangement uses TRBV9 and TRBJ1-6; tentatively, D is TRBD1 (5 bases). This CDR3 has 14 residues. Germline assignment: CDR1 SGDLS and CDR2 YYNGEE. In DNA, the CDR3 is TGTGCCAGCAGGGTAGGGACTGTCGATTCACCCCTCCACTTT. This codes for CASRVGTVDSPLHF.

Remarks on this clone: The junction does not match germline at one end; this may be a read error. The chain links TRBV5-1 to TRBJ1-4; 8 bases are shared with TRBD1. Germline assignment: CDR1 SGHRS and CDR2 YFSETQ. CDR3 length equals 12 residues. CDR3 sequence: CASSLDGQGVIF. CDR3 in DNA: TGCGCCAGCAGCTTGGATGGACAGGGTGTTATTTTT.

J is TRBJ1-2 and V is TRBV9; 7 bases align to TRBD1. This CDR3 contains 16 residues. The V and J ends lost 0 bases and 1 base, in that order; junction bases with no gene match: 6. Germline lookup yields CDR1 SGDLS and CDR2 YYNGEE. Written as DNA, the CDR3 is TGTGCCAGCAGCGTAGAGGGGACAGTTCGTAACTATGGCTACACCTTC. It translates to CASSVEGTVRNYGYTF.

This chain joins TRBV12-3 or TRBV12-4 and TRBJ1-1; maybe TRBD1 (5 bases). The CDR3 contains 11 residues. Between the trimmed V and J ends, which lost 5 bases and 6 bases, there was a span of 7 bases. CDR3 in DNA: TGTGCCAGCAGTCTAGGGGCTGAAGCTTTCTTT. Amino acid sequence: CASSLGAEAFF.

The J gene is TRBJ2-4, the V gene TRBV3-1 (or the pseudogene TRBV3-2); a possible D gene is TRBD1 (5 bases). The CDR3 covers 16 residues. The ends were cut back, 2 bases at V and 2 bases at J, with 13 bases in the middle. Germline CDR1 reads LGHDT; CDR2 reads YNNKEL (reference sequence). DNA for the CDR3: TGTGCCAGCAGCCAAACCTTGACAGCCACCAAAAACATTCAGTACTTC. This encodes CASSQTLTATKNIQYF.

The rearrangement uses TRBV5-5 and TRBJ1-6, with a possible D match to TRBD1 (5 bases). The length of the CDR3 is 14 residues. V lost 5 bases to trimming and J lost 6 bases, with 12 bases between them. The germline CDR1 and CDR2 sequences are SGHKS and YYEKEE (reference sequence). CDR3 nucleotides: TGTGCCAGCAGTCTAGGCAGGGCTAATTCACCCCTCCACTTT. Translated, it gives CASSLGRANSPLHF.

CDR3 coding DNA: TGTGCCAGCAGCGGGACTAGCGGGAGAAGGACAGATACGCAGTATTTT. Residues: CASSGTSGRRTDTQYF. This chain links TRBV7-9 with TRBJ2-3; TRBD2 aligns across 14 bases. The V and J ends lost 5 bases and 3 bases, in that order; junction bases with no gene match: 4. From germline, CDR1 is SEHNR and CDR2 FQNEAQ (reference sequence). The CDR3 has 16 residues.